The 25 T cell receptor beta chains given below trace back to one sample, sequenced in a study of T cell repertoires in cytomegalovirus infection. No antigen is known for these receptors. One entry per CDR3 protein results from TCRdb running MiXCR on the reads. The sample yields approximately 130,000 distinct CDR3 sequences, under 30% seen once. Material for sequencing was PBMCs, sequenced either directly or after in vitro stimulation (not recorded which). All receptors derive from a human donor in good health (CMV status not recorded). Some clones in this sample may be carry-over from other donors' samples.

This clonotype has more than one count but fewer than ten. This chain joins TRBV7-9 and TRBJ2-1, with 12 bases lining up with TRBD1. This CDR3 is 17 amino acids long. Germline-derived CDR1 and CDR2 are SEHNR and FQNEAQ (reference sequence). V shed 8 bases, J shed 8 bases, and the junction held 16 bases outside the gene matches. Here the CDR3 reads CASGTGGLAGDIYEQFF. The CDR3 DNA sequence: TGTGCCAGCGGGACAGGGGGCCTCGCGGGCGATATTTATGAGCAGTTCTTC.

This clonotype was observed a handful of times. The CDR3 sequence is CASSGSSQETQYF. For the CDR3, the DNA is TGTGCCAGTAGCGGAAGTTCACAAGAGACCCAGTACTTC. The chain employs TRBV19 and TRBJ2-5; the D is unclear. The CDR3 runs to 13 residues. V was shortened by 6 bases and J by 2 bases, with 10 bases between the two germline ends. Germline CDR1 reads LNHDA; CDR2 reads SQIVND (reference sequence).

CDR3 nucleotides: TGTGCCAGCAGCTTACCCCGGGACACCTTTAACTATGGCTACACCTTC. Its protein product is CASSLPRDTFNYGYTF. This rearrangement joins TRBV11-1 to TRBJ1-2; tentative D call: TRBD1 (6 bases). The CDR3 extends over 16 amino acids. The V end lost 2 bases, the J end lost 1 base, and 14 bases lay between the germline ends. Germline V lookup: CDR1 SGHAT, CDR2 FQDESV (reference sequence).

V is TRBV19 and J is TRBJ2-5; TRBD2 agrees at 9 bases. Germline values: CDR1 LNHDA, CDR2 SQIVND (reference sequence). CDR3 size: 16 residues. The V segment lost 7 bases and the J segment 4 bases; nucleotides outside the gene matches: 13. In DNA, the CDR3 is TGTGCCAGTACGCCGGGGTTAGCGGGAGATAGAGAGACCCAGTACTTC. Amino acid sequence: CASTPGLAGDRETQYF.

This clonotype showed up just a few times. The J gene is TRBJ2-3, the V gene TRBV2; D gene unclear. The CDR3 is made up of 14 amino acids. The germline V and J ends were trimmed by 2 bases and 1 base, with 7 bases remaining between them. Germline V CDR1 and CDR2: SNHLY, FYNNEI. The CDR3 nucleotides are TGTGCCAGCAGTGAAACCCCGGGCACAGATACGCAGTATTTT. Protein product: CASSETPGTDTQYF.

The chain joins TRBV7-6 to TRBJ2-7, with D unresolved. The CDR3 totals 12 residues. The V and J ends lost 6 bases and 1 base respectively, with 7 bases between them. Per the germline V gene, CDR1 is SGHVS and CDR2 is FNYEAQ. The CDR3 protein is CASRGGSYEQYF. CDR3 nucleotides: TGTGCCAGCAGAGGCGGATCCTACGAGCAGTACTTC.

The gene calls are TRBV4-2 and TRBJ2-6; D perhaps matches TRBD2 (5 bases). CDR1 is LGHNA, CDR2 YNFKEQ, per germline. With 1 base removed from V and 3 bases from J, the gap between germline ends came to 13 bases. The CDR3 runs to 17 residues. The chain's CDR3 is CASSQGLGVNGANVLTF. The CDR3 coding sequence is TGTGCCAGCAGCCAAGGGTTGGGAGTCAATGGGGCCAACGTCCTGACTTTC.

This clonotype was counted many times. The chain joins TRBV7-2 to TRBJ2-2; maybe TRBD2 (5 bases). The CDR3 length is 20 residues. V was cut by 5 bases and J by 0 bases, with 25 bases left in between. CDR1 and CDR2 from the germline V gene are SGHTA and FQGNSA. CDR3 in amino acids: CASSTLNDPTRASNTGELFF. In DNA, the CDR3 is TGTGCCAGCAGCACCCTAAACGACCCCACGCGGGCCTCGAACACCGGGGAGCTGTTTTTT.

This clonotype was counted ten times or more. The V and J genes are TRBV7-8 and TRBJ2-7, with TRBD2 identical over 13 bases. V was clipped by 1 base and J by 5 bases; unmatched bases: 5. CDR1 and CDR2 from the germline V gene are SGHVS and FQNEAQ. This CDR3 is 16 amino acids long. As DNA, the CDR3 is TGTGCCAGCAGCTTAGGTGGACTAGCGGGAGCTAACGAGCAGTACGTC. Its translation: CASSLGGLAGANEQYV.

In this sample, this clonotype turned up many times. The J gene is TRBJ2-5, the V gene TRBV12-3 or TRBV12-4, with D possibly being TRBD2 (6 bases). Trimming left V 6 bases short and J 4 bases short, with 15 bases between. The CDR3 runs 14 residues. The CDR3 loop is CASSPSGGSETQYF. CDR3 in DNA: TGTGCCAGCAGCCCGTCTGGAGGGTCAGAGACCCAGTACTTC.

The rearrangement links TRBV4-3 to TRBJ2-2, with D possibly matching TRBD2 (5 bases). Per germline, CDR1 LGHNA and CDR2 YSLEER. V lost 0 bases to trimming and J lost 1 base, with 18 bases between them. This CDR3 has 19 residues. DNA for the CDR3: TGCGCCAGCAGCCAAGATCTCTTGAGGGTCGTGAGGAACACCGGGGAGCTGTTTTTT. It encodes CASSQDLLRVVRNTGELFF.

This clonotype has more than one count but fewer than ten. V usage is TRBV2 and J usage is TRBJ1-1; D unresolved. Germline lookup yields CDR1 SNHLY and CDR2 FYNNEI. There are 14 residues in the CDR3. Trimming took off 3 bases at V and 1 base at J, with 9 bases between the two ends. The CDR3: CASSEFVENTEAFF. The CDR3 bases are TGTGCCAGCAGTGAGTTCGTGGAGAACACTGAAGCTTTCTTT.

This chain joins TRBV11-2 and TRBJ2-3; no clear D gene. Germline loops: CDR1 SGHAT, CDR2 FQNNGV. This CDR3 has 18 amino acids. Between the trimmed V and J ends, which lost 2 bases and 4 bases, there was a span of 22 bases. The CDR3 DNA is TGTGCCAGCAGCTTAACTTTTCGGCCACTTCACCCCCCAGATACGCAGTATTTT. Translated, it gives CASSLTFRPLHPPDTQYF.

Ten or more counts support this clonotype. The rearrangement links TRBV5-1 to TRBJ2-3; D remains unclear. Germline V lookup: CDR1 SGHRS, CDR2 YFSETQ. The CDR3 totals 15 residues. Trimming took off 0 bases at V and 2 bases at J, with 10 bases between the two ends. CDR3 coding DNA: TGCGCCAGCAGCTTGGAAGCGTTCACCACAGATACGCAGTATTTT. Protein product: CASSLEAFTTDTQYF.

This clonotype was observed many times. The V gene is TRBV7-2, the J gene TRBJ1-2, with TRBD1 matching 8 bases. CDR3 size: 16 residues. V shed 4 bases, J shed 3 bases, and the junction held 10 bases outside the gene matches. Germline-derived CDR1 and CDR2 are SGHTA and FQGNSA. The CDR3 region has the DNA TGTGCCAGCAGCTCCCGGACAGGGACGGGATACTATGGCTACACCTTC. It is translated as CASSSRTGTGYYGYTF.

This chain uses TRBV5-1 with TRBJ2-5; TRBD1 agrees at 8 bases. Trimming took 0 bases from V and 5 from J; bases not matched to a gene: 6. The germline CDR1 and CDR2 sequences are SGHRS and YFSETQ. The CDR3 runs to 15 residues. CDR3 coding DNA: TGCGCCAGCAGCTTGGGTGACAGGGGTTCCGAGACCCAGTACTTC. Amino acids: CASSLGDRGSETQYF.

This clonotype was seen more than once but under ten times. This chain links TRBV12-3 or TRBV12-4 with TRBJ1-6; TRBD1 is a possible D gene (5 bases). This CDR3 contains 15 residues. V lost 1 base, J lost 10 bases, and 14 bases lay in between. The CDR3 DNA follows: TGTGCCAGCAGTTTAGGGCAGGGCGCTGGATCACCCCTCCACTTT. Amino acid sequence: CASSLGQGAGSPLHF.

This clonotype was counted many times. The J gene is TRBJ1-1, the V gene TRBV7-2; the match to TRBD1 covers 7 bases. Germline-derived CDR1 and CDR2 are SGHTA and FQGNSA. The CDR3 runs 13 residues. Trimming cost V 5 bases and J 8 bases; bases outside gene matches: 8. The CDR3 DNA is TGTGCCAGCAGCCGTGGACAGGCGCGGGAAGCTTTCTTT. It translates to CASSRGQAREAFF. Drawing the rest from reference TRBV7-2 and TRBJ1-1, the complete variable domain is GAGVSQSPSNKVTEKGKDVELRCDPISGHTALYWYRQSLGQGLEFLIYFQGNSAPDKSGLPSDRFSAERTGGSVSTLTIQRTQQEDSAVYLCASSRGQAREAFFGQGTRLTVV.

This clonotype has only a few counts. This chain uses TRBV7-2 with TRBJ2-1; D perhaps matches TRBD2 (5 bases). V was trimmed by 7 bases and J by 6 bases, leaving 16 bases between them. Germline V lookup: CDR1 SGHTA, CDR2 FQGNSA. CDR3 length equals 14 residues. The CDR3 protein is CASTLMSRGNEQFF. The DNA of the CDR3 is TGTGCCAGCACTTTAATGTCCCGGGGCAATGAGCAGTTCTTC. Variable domain in full (rest from reference TRBV7-2 and TRBJ2-1): GAGVSQSPSNKVTEKGKDVELRCDPISGHTALYWYRQSLGQGLEFLIYFQGNSAPDKSGLPSDRFSAERTGGSVSTLTIQRTQQEDSAVYLCASTLMSRGNEQFFGPGTRLTVL.

The chain recombines TRBV12-3 or TRBV12-4 with TRBJ2-3, with 10 bases identical to TRBD2. The CDR3 is 18 residues long. V shed 2 bases, J shed 0 bases, and the junction held 8 bases outside the gene matches. The CDR3 DNA is TGTGCCAGCAGTTTAAAAGGACTAGCGGCACCTAGCACAGATACGCAGTATTTT. Translation gives CASSLKGLAAPSTDTQYF.

The chain combines TRBV24-1 with TRBJ2-3; 7 bases match TRBD2. The V and J ends lost 9 bases and 3 bases, in that order; junction bases with no gene match: 11. The CDR3 sequence is 15 residues long. Germline CDR1 reads KGHDR; CDR2 reads SFDVKD. CDR3 DNA sequence: TGTGCCACCGGCGGGCGCGGGAGTGGGACAGATACGCAGTATTTT. Encoded protein: CATGGRGSGTDTQYF.

V is TRBV27 and J is TRBJ2-1; no reliable D call. CDR3 length: 13 amino acids. Germline-derived CDR1 and CDR2 are MNHEY and SMNVEV (reference sequence). Trimming cost V 5 bases and J 12 bases, with 17 bases left between them. CDR3 nucleotides: TGTGCCAGCAGTGCTATGTCCCCGTCGTGGCAGTTCTTC. It codes for CASSAMSPSWQFF.

The genes are TRBV6-2 or TRBV6-3 and TRBJ2-1, with a weak D call TRBD1 (5 bases). The V and J ends lost 6 bases and 7 bases respectively, with 13 bases between them. This CDR3 comprises 13 residues. CDR1 is MNHEY and CDR2 is SVGEGT in the germline V gene. The CDR3 sequence is CASRKTDKNEQFF. DNA for the CDR3: TGTGCCAGCAGGAAGACAGATAAGAATGAGCAGTTCTTC.

The gene calls are TRBV10-3 and TRBJ2-1, with 10 positions matching TRBD2. The V gene end was trimmed by 5 bases and the J gene end by 0 bases; junction bases not matched to a gene: 22. Germline CDR1 is ENHRY and CDR2 is SYGVKD. The CDR3 totals 22 residues. Written as DNA, the CDR3 is TGTGCCATCAGTCCTAGCGGGAGCGTCGACGGGTTTACCGAGAGCTCCTACAATGAGCAGTTCTTC. Its protein is CAISPSGSVDGFTESSYNEQFF.

The chain's CDR3 is CASSGRTDSYGYTF. As DNA, the CDR3 is TGTGCCAGCAGCGGAAGGACAGATTCGTATGGCTACACCTTC. V usage is TRBV7-8 and J usage is TRBJ1-2; D might be TRBD1 (6 bases). This CDR3 is 14 amino acids long. The germline CDR1 and CDR2 sequences are SGHVS and FQNEAQ. Trimming shortened V by 5 bases and J by 5 bases, and 15 bases separated the two germline ends. The full variable domain, its missing parts supplied by reference TRBV7-8 and TRBJ1-2, is GAGVSQSPRYKVAKRGQDVALRCDPISGHVSLFWYQQALGQGPEFLTYFQNEAQLDKSGLPSDRFFAERPEGSVSTLKIQRTQQEDSAVYLCASSGRTDSYGYTFGSGTRLTVV.